These 28 T cell receptor beta chains originate from one sample sequenced in a study of blood T cell repertoires in COVID-19. Using immunoSEQ multiplex PCR, the repertoire was profiled, and TCRdb retains in-frame clones only, with some absent. The sample has around 220,000 clones; roughly 80% are singletons. The specimen sequenced was peripheral blood. The receptor source for this set is a woman older than 75 with acute or convalescent COVID-19.

This clone has only one observation. The chain has TRBV28 and TRBJ2-3; 8 nucleotides agree with TRBD1. Germline CDR1 reads MDHEN; CDR2 reads SYDVKM. The CDR3 is 12 residues long. For the CDR3, the DNA is TGTGCGTCAGGGGGCGACACAGATACGCAGTATTTT. It specifies CASGGDTDTQYF.

This chain joins TRBV9 and TRBJ2-1; 8 nucleotides align to TRBD2. With 2 bases clipped from V and 13 bases from J, the junction kept 8 bases outside the gene matches. Germline loops: CDR1 SGDLS, CDR2 YYNGEE. This CDR3 spans 13 amino acids. The CDR3 loop reads CASSVGWTSPQFF. For the CDR3, the DNA is TGTGCCAGCAGCGTGGGATGGACTAGCCCCCAGTTCTTC.

V is TRBV27 and J is TRBJ2-7, with a tentative D call TRBD1 (6 bases). The V and J ends lost 3 bases and 6 bases respectively, with 9 bases between them. This CDR3 has 12 residues. Germline values: CDR1 MNHEY, CDR2 SMNVEV (reference sequence). CDR3: CASSFSRGEQYF. CDR3 DNA sequence: TGTGCCAGCAGTTTTTCCAGGGGCGAGCAGTACTTC.

The CDR3 DNA reads as TGTGCCAGCAGCCAAGATGGCAGGGCCGCCGGGGAGCTGTTTTTT. It encodes CASSQDGRAAGELFF. The chain uses TRBV3-1 (or the pseudogene TRBV3-2) and TRBJ2-2; TRBD1 is a possible D gene (5 bases). Between the trimmed V and J ends, which lost 0 bases and 6 bases, there was a span of 11 bases. CDR1 is LGHDT, CDR2 YNNKEL, per germline (reference sequence). CDR3 length: 15 amino acids.

This clone was seen a single time. This sequence joins TRBV7-3 and TRBJ2-1; perhaps TRBD2 as D (5 bases). The CDR3 loop spans 14 amino acids. Germline CDR1 reads SGHTA; CDR2 reads FQGTGA. The ends were cut back, 4 bases at V and 10 bases at J, with 17 bases in the middle. The CDR3 reads CASSSVASSYEQFF. The CDR3 DNA sequence: TGTGCCAGCAGCTCCGTGGCTAGCTCCTACGAGCAGTTCTTC.

V and J are TRBV29-1 and TRBJ1-3; no clear D gene. The germline CDR1 and CDR2 sequences are SQVTM and ANQGSEA. CDR3 length equals 14 residues. Between the trimmed V and J ends, which lost 2 bases and 0 bases, there was a span of 8 bases. CDR3 amino acids: CSVEYGDSGNTIYF. The DNA of the CDR3 is TGCAGCGTTGAATACGGAGACTCTGGAAACACCATATATTTT.

CDR3 nucleotides: TGTGCCATCAGTGACCTAGCGGGGGGGTCCAGCACAGATACGCAGTATTTT. Protein: CAISDLAGGSSTDTQYF. The rearrangement uses TRBV10-3 and TRBJ2-3, with 12 bases matching TRBD2. The CDR3 loop spans 17 amino acids. CDR1 ENHRY and CDR2 SYGVKD come from the germline V gene. After removal of 3 bases from V and 0 bases from J, the junction contained 4 bases not matched to a gene.

The gene calls are TRBV19 and TRBJ1-1; the match to TRBD1 covers 7 bases. Germline loops: CDR1 LNHDA, CDR2 SQIVND (reference sequence). The CDR3 runs to 11 residues. Trimming at V came to 6 bases and at J to 7 bases, leaving 2 bases not matched to a gene. The CDR3 reads CASRTGFEAFF. In DNA form, the CDR3 reads TGTGCCAGTAGGACAGGGTTTGAAGCTTTCTTT.

This rearrangement joins TRBV9 to TRBJ2-3; D perhaps matches TRBD1 (5 bases). Trimming pared 0 bases from V and 6 bases from J, leaving 17 bases between. The CDR3 is made up of 16 amino acids. The germline gives CDR1 SGDLS, CDR2 YYNGEE. The CDR3 nucleotides are TGTGCCAGCAGCGTAGGGGGTCGCAGGGCCGGGGATACGCAGTATTTT. Its protein product is CASSVGGRRAGDTQYF.

The chain uses TRBV7-9 and TRBJ1-1; 8 positions agree with TRBD1. Germline CDR1 is SEHNR and CDR2 is FQNEAQ (reference sequence). Trimming cost V 6 bases and J 5 bases; bases outside gene matches: 8. The CDR3 runs 14 residues. The CDR3 region is CASSLQDRVTEAFF. CDR3 sequence (DNA): TGTGCCAGCAGTTTACAGGACAGGGTGACTGAAGCTTTCTTT.

This chain uses TRBV10-1 with TRBJ2-7, with 7 bases aligning to TRBD1. The CDR3 has 13 residues. After removal of 2 bases from V and 4 bases from J, the junction contained 2 bases not matched to a gene. Per germline, CDR1 WNHNN and CDR2 SYGVQD (reference sequence). The CDR3 nucleotides are TGCGCCAGCAGTGAGCCACAGGGGTACGAGCAGTACTTC. This translates into CASSEPQGYEQYF.

The chain employs TRBV18 and TRBJ2-7; 8 bases agree with TRBD1. The CDR3 spans 14 residues. The V segment lost 5 bases and the J segment 2 bases; nucleotides outside the gene matches: 5. CDR1 KGHSH and CDR2 LQKENI come from the germline V gene. CDR3 bases: TGTGCCAGCTCAATGACAGGGGAGGCCTACGAGCAGTACTTC. It encodes CASSMTGEAYEQYF.

This clone came up once. Here the CDR3 reads CASSQLPGQGQYEQYF. The CDR3 coding sequence is TGTGCCAGCTCACAGCTGCCGGGACAGGGGCAATACGAGCAGTACTTC. The genes are TRBV18 and TRBJ2-7, with 10 bases that match TRBD1. This CDR3 has 16 residues. Germline V CDR1 and CDR2: KGHSH, LQKENI. Trimming at V came to 4 bases and at J to 4 bases, leaving 10 bases not matched to a gene.

This clone has a handful of counts. The rearrangement uses TRBV29-1 and TRBJ1-1; a possible D gene is TRBD1 (6 bases). Germline V CDR1 and CDR2: SQVTM, ANQGSEA. The V end lost 7 bases, the J end lost 7 bases, and 13 bases lay between the germline ends. The CDR3 totals 11 residues. The CDR3 region has the DNA TGCAGCGCAGGGGACTACCTTGAAGCTTTCTTT. Translating gives CSAGDYLEAFF. The whole variable domain, filled in from reference TRBV29-1 and TRBJ1-1, reads SAVISQKPSRDICQRGTSLTIQCQVDSQVTMMFWYRQQPGQSLTLIATANQGSEATYESGFVIDKFPISRPNLTFSTLTVSNMSPEDSSIYLCSAGDYLEAFFGQGTRLTVV.

The chain has TRBV5-1 and TRBJ1-1, with D possibly TRBD1 on 5 matching bases. CDR1 and CDR2 (germline): SGHRS, YFSETQ. This CDR3 comprises 13 residues. V lost 1 base, J lost 5 bases, and 9 bases lay in between. As DNA, the CDR3 is TGCGCCAGCAGCTTGAGGGGTGAAACTGAAGCTTTCTTT. Residues: CASSLRGETEAFF.

The rearrangement joins TRBV7-9 to TRBJ1-1; D is undetermined. V shed 1 base and J shed 1 base, with 4 bases lying between them. The CDR3 has 13 amino acids. CDR1 and CDR2 from the germline V gene are SEHNR and FQNEAQ (reference sequence). Here the CDR3 DNA reads TGTGCCAGCAGCTTAGAGCCGAACACTGAAGCTTTCTTT. Protein sequence: CASSLEPNTEAFF.

CDR3 residues: CASSLYGDTEAFF. The CDR3 nucleotides read TGTGCCAGCTCCCTATACGGGGACACTGAAGCTTTCTTT. This chain joins TRBV18 and TRBJ1-1; D is unresolved. The germline V gene encodes CDR1 KGHSH and CDR2 LQKENI. CDR3 length equals 13 residues. V shed 6 bases and J shed 3 bases, with 11 bases lying between them.

The V call is TRBV6-2 or TRBV6-3, the J call TRBJ2-7, with D perhaps TRBD1 (6 bases). Germline V gene sequence: CDR1 MNHEY, CDR2 SVGEGT. The CDR3 is made up of 14 amino acids. V lost 5 bases to trimming and J lost 2 bases, with 13 bases between them. The CDR3 here is CASSKQGMAYEQYF. DNA of the CDR3: TGTGCCAGCAGTAAACAGGGTATGGCCTACGAGCAGTACTTC.

V gene TRBV9 combines with J gene TRBJ2-1, with D possibly being TRBD2 (6 bases). In germline, CDR1 is SGDLS, CDR2 YYNGEE. This CDR3 contains 16 residues. V was pared by 6 bases and J by 5 bases, with 21 bases between. The CDR3 loop reads CASTSRVAVDNNEQFF. For the CDR3, the DNA is TGTGCCAGCACCAGTAGGGTAGCGGTAGATAACAATGAGCAGTTCTTC.

The rearrangement links TRBV6-2 or TRBV6-3 to TRBJ1-5; TRBD1 matches 7 bases. V trimming: 4 bases; J trimming: 6 bases; junction bases outside the gene matches: 15. The CDR3 extends over 17 amino acids. Germline CDR1 is MNHEY and CDR2 is SVGEGT. CDR3 loop: CASSSDRENTIAQPQHF. The CDR3 DNA reads TGTGCCAGCAGTTCAGACAGGGAAAATACGATTGCTCAGCCCCAGCATTTT.

This clone was found a few times. The chain uses TRBV19 and TRBJ2-7; 9 nucleotides line up with TRBD1. This CDR3 spans 15 amino acids. Germline V gives CDR1 LNHDA, CDR2 SQIVND (reference sequence). The V segment lost 6 bases and the J segment 1 base; nucleotides outside the gene matches: 7. In DNA form, the CDR3 reads TGTGCCAGTAGACCCCCCGGGACAGGGTCCTACGAGCAGTACTTC. It is translated as CASRPPGTGSYEQYF. Using reference TRBV19 and TRBJ2-7 for the parts outside the CDR3, the full variable domain is DGGITQSPKYLFRKEGQNVTLSCEQNLNHDAMYWYRQDPGQGLRLIYYSQIVNDFQKGDIAEGYSVSREKKESFPLTVTSAQKNPTAFYLCASRPPGTGSYEQYFGPGTRLTVT.

The chain recombines TRBV15 with TRBJ1-6, with 9 bases matching TRBD1. V shed 5 bases and J 1 base; nucleotides not matched to a gene: 15. In germline, CDR1 is LNHNV, CDR2 YYDKDF (reference sequence). This CDR3 has 20 amino acids. CDR3 sequence (DNA): TGTGCCACCAGCGGACAGGGACAGGGCCTAGCGGGGTCCTATAATTCACCCCTCCACTTT. Protein sequence: CATSGQGQGLAGSYNSPLHF.

CDR3: CASSFNGALASGSPQHF. CDR3 coding DNA: TGTGCCAGCAGCTTCAACGGGGCACTAGCGTCTGGATCGCCCCAGCATTTT. The chain employs TRBV11-2 and TRBJ1-5, with D perhaps matching TRBD1 (5 bases). This CDR3 contains 17 residues. The V gene lost 3 bases and the J gene lost 9 bases, with 24 bases spanning the gap. Germline lookup yields CDR1 SGHAT and CDR2 FQNNGV.

The rearrangement joins TRBV13 to TRBJ2-1, with 7 bases identical to TRBD2. Germline assignment: CDR1 PRHDT and CDR2 FYEKMQ (reference sequence). This CDR3 contains 15 residues. J was trimmed by 8 bases and V by 1 base; bases with no gene match: 8. The CDR3 loop is CASSLVAGVWDEQFF. In nucleotides, the CDR3 is TGTGCCAGCAGCTTAGTCGCGGGAGTGTGGGATGAGCAGTTCTTC.

The chain recombines TRBV4-3 with TRBJ2-6; D might be TRBD1 (5 bases). The CDR3 is 17 amino acids. Germline lookup yields CDR1 LGHNA and CDR2 YSLEER. V lost 4 bases, J lost 4 bases, and 17 bases lay in between. DNA for the CDR3: TGCGCCAGCAGCCCCGAGGCAGGGATTTCCGGGGCCAACGTCCTGACTTTC. Its protein is CASSPEAGISGANVLTF.

The CDR3 spells CASSASGVKNIQYF. CDR3 DNA sequence: TGTGCCAGTAGTGCTTCGGGAGTCAAAAACATTCAGTACTTC. V gene TRBV19 combines with J gene TRBJ2-4, with D perhaps TRBD2 (6 bases). This CDR3 has 14 amino acids. Trimming took 5 bases from V and 3 from J, leaving 11 bases between them. Germline CDR1 reads LNHDA; CDR2 reads SQIVND (reference sequence).

CDR3 amino acids: CATSRDRDRGDYEQYF. The DNA for the CDR3 is TGTGCCACCAGCAGAGATAGGGACAGGGGGGACTACGAGCAGTACTTC. The rearrangement uses TRBV15 and TRBJ2-7, with TRBD1 matching 11 bases. The germline V gene has CDR1 LNHNV and CDR2 YYDKDF (reference sequence). Trimming removed 0 bases from V and 3 bases from J; junction bases left unmatched: 4. The CDR3 has 16 residues. Full variable domain (missing parts from reference TRBV15 and TRBJ2-7): DAMVIQNPRYQVTQFGKPVTLSCSQTLNHNVMYWYQQKSSQAPKLLFHYYDKDFNNEADTPDNFQSRRPNTSFCFLDIRSPGLGDTAMYLCATSRDRDRGDYEQYFGPGTRLTVT.

CDR3 sequence: CAWARGVTDTQYF. The CDR3 nucleotides read TGTGCCTGGGCCCGGGGGGTTACAGATACGCAGTATTTT. J is TRBJ2-3 and V is TRBV30; 7 nucleotides match TRBD2. J gave up 3 bases and V 5 bases, and 5 bases lay outside the gene matches. CDR1 and CDR2 (germline): GTSNPN, SVGIG (reference sequence). The length of the CDR3 is 13 residues.